These T cell receptor beta chains were read from a single sample in a study of T cell responses to AZD1222 COVID-19 vaccine. Method: immunoSEQ multiplex PCR; TCRdb's copy keeps in-frame clones and lacks some. This sample has roughly 110,000 clones, with over 80% found just once. The sample consisted of peripheral blood, taken 28 days after the second AZD1222 dose. These receptors came from an adult who received the AZD1222 COVID-19 vaccine. The CDR3 runs from the conserved cysteine through the conserved F or W. Each record gives: D gene, clone size, J gene, V gene, CDR3 protein, CDR3 DNA. D genes are given only for firm matches. Part of the rows lack a size; the others show once, few, many or a class for expanded clones.

NA	NA	TRBJ1-1	TRBV19	CASSIKGGPYTEAFF	TGTGCCAGTAGTATAAAAGGGGGGCCGTACACTGAAGCTTTCTTT
NA	NA	TRBJ1-1	TRBV19	CASSMGENTEAFF	TGTGCCAGTAGTATGGGGGAGAACACTGAAGCTTTCTTT
NA	once	TRBJ1-1	TRBV3-1/TRBV3-2	CASSPNGGEAFF	TGTGCCAGCAGCCCTAACGGGGGGGAAGCTTTCTTT
NA	NA	TRBJ1-1	TRBV9	CASSVGWGREAFF	TGTGCCAGCAGCGTAGGCTGGGGTCGGGAAGCTTTCTTT
TRBD1	once	TRBJ2-7	TRBV11-2	CASSKGQGPYEQYF	TGTGCCAGCAGCAAGGGACAGGGCCCCTACGAGCAGTACTTC
NA	NA	TRBJ2-1	TRBV19	CASSIESEQFF	TGTGCCAGTAGTATAGAAAGTGAGCAGTTCTTC
TRBD2	NA	TRBJ2-1	TRBV4-2	CASSQEVGGYNEQFF	TGTGCCAGCAGCCAAGAGGTGGGAGGGTACAATGAGCAGTTCTTC
TRBD2	NA	TRBJ2-3	TRBV11-2	CASSLRGVRGRVSTDTQYF	TGTGCCAGCAGCTTAAGGGGCGTTCGCGGGAGGGTTAGCACAGATACGCAGTATTTT
TRBD1	NA	TRBJ2-6	TRBV27	CASSSRDRKILRSSGANVLTF	TGTGCCAGCAGCTCCCGGGACAGGAAAATATTACGGAGCTCTGGGGCCAACGTCCTGACTTTC
NA	NA	TRBJ2-3	TRBV4-3	CASSQGLVQGRGTDTQYF	TGCGCCAGCAGCCAAGGGCTAGTCCAGGGCCGGGGCACAGATACGCAGTATTTT
NA	NA	TRBJ1-1	TRBV4-1	CASSQAPGPGNTEAFF	TGCGCCAGCAGCCAAGCACCCGGACCGGGGAACACTGAAGCTTTCTTT
TRBD2	NA	TRBJ2-5	TRBV23-1	CARTAGAQETQYF	TGCGCCAGGACAGCGGGAGCCCAAGAGACCCAGTACTTC
TRBD2	NA	TRBJ2-1	TRBV5-1	CASSLIPSGGWDEQFF	TGCGCCAGCAGCTTGATCCCTAGCGGGGGGTGGGATGAGCAGTTCTTC
TRBD1	few	TRBJ2-7	TRBV5-1	CASSSRGLSYEQYF	TGCGCCAGCAGCTCCAGGGGGCTTTCCTACGAGCAGTACTTC
NA	NA	TRBJ2-3	TRBV11-3	CASSLVGVGGCQWDTDTQYF	TGTGCCAGCAGCTTAGTAGGGGTGGGTGGCTGTCAATGGGACACAGATACGCAGTATTTT
NA	NA	TRBJ2-2	TRBV5-1	CASRRVGTGELFF	TGCGCCAGCCGTAGGGTAGGCACCGGGGAGCTGTTTTTT
TRBD1	NA	TRBJ2-3	TRBV14	CASSQRQGVYTDTQYF	TGTGCCAGCAGCCAACGACAGGGAGTGTACACAGATACGCAGTATTTT
NA	NA	TRBJ1-6	TRBV3-1/TRBV3-2	CASSQRDSNSPLHF	TGTGCCAGCAGCCAACGCGACAGTAATTCACCCCTCCACTTT
TRBD1	once	TRBJ1-1	TRBV6-5	CASSYHRGGNTEAFF	TGTGCCAGCAGTTATCACAGGGGGGGGAACACTGAAGCTTTCTTT
NA	NA	TRBJ2-3	TRBV6-5	CASTRTTDTQYF	TGTGCCAGCACTAGGACCACAGATACGCAGTATTTT
NA	NA	TRBJ1-2	TRBV30	CAWSVNEYGYTF	TGTGCCTGGAGTGTAAATGAGTATGGCTACACCTTC
NA	NA	TRBJ1-5	TRBV29-1	CSVEDSNQPQHF	TGCAGCGTTGAAGATAGCAATCAGCCCCAGCATTTT
NA	NA	TRBJ1-2	TRBV4-1	CASSQGYDYTF	TGCGCCAGCAGCCAGGGATATGACTACACCTTC
NA	few	TRBJ2-7	TRBV30	CAWRPDVSYEQYF	TGTGCCTGGAGACCGGACGTGTCCTACGAGCAGTACTTC
NA	NA	TRBJ2-7	TRBV12-3/TRBV12-4	CASKIQGAEQYF	TGTGCCAGCAAAATACAGGGAGCCGAGCAGTACTTC
NA	once	TRBJ2-2	TRBV24-1	CATSDLAGPGELFF	TGTGCCACCAGTGATTTGGCGGGCCCCGGGGAGCTGTTTTTT
NA	NA	TRBJ2-1	TRBV6-5	CASRGVAYNEQFF	TGTGCCAGCAGGGGAGTGGCCTACAATGAGCAGTTCTTC
NA	NA	TRBJ1-2	TRBV25-1	CASSEGRNYGYTF	TGTGCCAGCAGTGAAGGCAGAAACTATGGCTACACCTTC
NA	NA	TRBJ2-3	TRBV4-3	CASSQDPAGGSTDTQYF	TGCGCCAGCAGCCAAGATCCCGCCGGAGGGAGCACAGATACGCAGTATTTT